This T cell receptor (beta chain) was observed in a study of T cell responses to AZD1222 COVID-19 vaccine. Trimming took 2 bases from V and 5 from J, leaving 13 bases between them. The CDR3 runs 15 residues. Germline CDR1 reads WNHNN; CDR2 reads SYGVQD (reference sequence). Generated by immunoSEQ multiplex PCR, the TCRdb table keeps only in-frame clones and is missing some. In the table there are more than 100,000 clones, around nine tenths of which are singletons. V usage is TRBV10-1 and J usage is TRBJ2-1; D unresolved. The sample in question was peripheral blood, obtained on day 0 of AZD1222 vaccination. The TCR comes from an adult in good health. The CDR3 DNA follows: TGCGCCAGCAGTGAGGGGGTTACCGGAAACAATGAGCAGTTCTTC. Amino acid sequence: CASSEGVTGNNEQFF.